A selection of T cell receptor beta chains follows, all from one sample in a study of T-cell reconstitution after alpha-beta-depleted transplantation in children. TCRdb re-derived calls from the PCR reads in MiXCR, one entry per CDR3 protein. Of hundreds of thousands of distinct CDR3 sequences in the sample, 13% are singletons; the top ten hold 0.79%. The sequencing used PBMCs, collected before TCRalphabeta/CD19-depleted stem cell transplant. The receptors originated from a girl aged 2-10 years with congenital amegakaryocytic thrombocytopenia, due to receive a stem cell transplant. Each CDR3 is given with its conserved first and last residue. The order of the fields is CDR3 DNA, CDR3 protein, J gene, D gene, clone size, V gene. D genes are given only for firm matches. Some rows have no size entry. The others give once, few or many, or a class for an expanded clone.

cdr3_nt: TGCAGTGCTAGAGAAGCGGGGGCCGACTACGAGCAGTACTTC
cdr3_aa: CSAREAGADYEQYF
j_call: TRBJ2-7
d_call: TRBD2
clone_size: -
v_call: TRBV20-1

cdr3_nt: TGTGCCAGCAGTTCGACAGGGAGGTTGGAGACCCAGTACTTC
cdr3_aa: CASSSTGRLETQYF
j_call: TRBJ2-5
d_call: -
clone_size: -
v_call: TRBV7-9

cdr3_nt: TGCAGTGCCCGGGCGGTGGGCGGGGGCACAGATACGCAGTATTTT
cdr3_aa: CSARAVGGGTDTQYF
j_call: TRBJ2-3
d_call: -
clone_size: -
v_call: TRBV20-1

cdr3_nt: TGTGCCAGCAGCTTAGAAGCAACAGGGTACGAGCAGTACTTC
cdr3_aa: CASSLEATGYEQYF
j_call: TRBJ2-7
d_call: -
clone_size: -
v_call: TRBV7-6

cdr3_nt: TGTGCCAGCAGCTTACCGGGACCGGGAACGAAGCAGTACTTC
cdr3_aa: CASSLPGPGTKQYF
j_call: TRBJ2-7
d_call: -
clone_size: -
v_call: TRBV7-6

cdr3_nt: TGTGCCAGCAGCTTAGGGGTGGGAGAACCCGGGGAGCTGTTTTTT
cdr3_aa: CASSLGVGEPGELFF
j_call: TRBJ2-2
d_call: -
clone_size: -
v_call: TRBV7-2

cdr3_nt: TGCTGTGCTTATTCTAACTACCAATCGGCCAATGGGAATGAGCAGTTCTTC
cdr3_aa: CCAYSNYQSANGNEQFF
j_call: TRBJ2-1
d_call: -
clone_size: -
v_call: TRBV20-1

cdr3_nt: TGTGCCAGCAGCCAAGGCAGCACCTATAATTCACCCCTCCACTTT
cdr3_aa: CASSQGSTYNSPLHF
j_call: TRBJ1-6
d_call: -
clone_size: few
v_call: TRBV3-1

cdr3_nt: TGTGCCAGCAGCTTAATCGCGGACAGGCTATACAATGAGCAGTTCTTC
cdr3_aa: CASSLIADRLYNEQFF
j_call: TRBJ2-1
d_call: TRBD1
clone_size: few
v_call: TRBV7-3

cdr3_nt: TGCGCCAGCAGCTTGTCTGGGGGACGGAGCAATCAGCCCCAGCATTTT
cdr3_aa: CASSLSGGRSNQPQHF
j_call: TRBJ1-5
d_call: -
clone_size: few
v_call: TRBV5-1

cdr3_nt: TGCAGTGCTAGAGATGGTGGAGGGGGCCGCAATCAGCCCCAGCATTTT
cdr3_aa: CSARDGGGGRNQPQHF
j_call: TRBJ1-5
d_call: TRBD1
clone_size: -
v_call: TRBV20-1